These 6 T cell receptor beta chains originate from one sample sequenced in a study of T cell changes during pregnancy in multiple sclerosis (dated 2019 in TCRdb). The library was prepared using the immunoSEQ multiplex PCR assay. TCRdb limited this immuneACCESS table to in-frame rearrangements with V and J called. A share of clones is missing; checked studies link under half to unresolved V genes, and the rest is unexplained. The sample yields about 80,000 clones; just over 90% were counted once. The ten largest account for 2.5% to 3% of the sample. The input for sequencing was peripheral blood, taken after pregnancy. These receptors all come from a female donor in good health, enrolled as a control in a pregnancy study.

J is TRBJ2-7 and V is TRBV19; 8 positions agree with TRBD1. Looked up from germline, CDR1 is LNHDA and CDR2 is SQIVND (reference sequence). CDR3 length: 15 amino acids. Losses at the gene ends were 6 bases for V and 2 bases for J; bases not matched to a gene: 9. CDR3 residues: CASSPGTGGTYEQYF. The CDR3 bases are TGTGCCAGTAGCCCCGGGACAGGTGGAACCTACGAGCAGTACTTC.

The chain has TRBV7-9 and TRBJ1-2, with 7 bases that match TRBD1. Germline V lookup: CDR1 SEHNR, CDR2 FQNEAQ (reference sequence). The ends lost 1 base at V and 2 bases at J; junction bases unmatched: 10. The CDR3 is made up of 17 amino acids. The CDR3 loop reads CASSLVGGDKGNYGYTF. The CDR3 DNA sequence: TGTGCCAGCAGCTTAGTAGGGGGCGACAAGGGGAACTATGGCTACACCTTC.

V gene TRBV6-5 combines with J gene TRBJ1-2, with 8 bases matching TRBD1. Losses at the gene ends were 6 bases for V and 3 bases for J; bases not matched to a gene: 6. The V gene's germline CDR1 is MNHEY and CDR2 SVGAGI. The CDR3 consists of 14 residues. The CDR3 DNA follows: TGTGCCAGCAGGCGACAGGGGTATGACTATGGCTACACCTTC. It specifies CASRRQGYDYGYTF.

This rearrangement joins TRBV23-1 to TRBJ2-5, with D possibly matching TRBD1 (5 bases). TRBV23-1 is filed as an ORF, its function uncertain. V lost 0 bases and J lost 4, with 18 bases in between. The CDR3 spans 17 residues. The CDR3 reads CASSQSGSGSVGETQYF. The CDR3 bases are TGCGCCAGCAGTCAATCGGGATCAGGGTCTGTCGGAGAGACCCAGTACTTC.

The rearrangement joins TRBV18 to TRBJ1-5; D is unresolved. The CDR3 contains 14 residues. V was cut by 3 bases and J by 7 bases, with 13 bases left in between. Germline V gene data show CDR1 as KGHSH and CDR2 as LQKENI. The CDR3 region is CASSPQRVGQPQHF. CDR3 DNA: TGTGCCAGCTCACCCCAGAGGGTGGGGCAGCCCCAGCATTTT.

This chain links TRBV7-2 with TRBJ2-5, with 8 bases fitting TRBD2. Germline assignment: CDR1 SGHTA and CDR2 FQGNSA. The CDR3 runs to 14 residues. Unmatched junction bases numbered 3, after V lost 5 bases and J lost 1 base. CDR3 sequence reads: CASSLGLVQETQYF. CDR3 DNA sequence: TGTGCCAGCAGCCTGGGACTAGTCCAAGAGACCCAGTACTTC.